The 3 T cell receptor beta chains below come from one sample, sequenced in a study of blood T cell repertoires in COVID-19. The method was immunoSEQ multiplex PCR; TCRdb's version includes in-frame clones alone and lacks a portion of them. The sample lists about 230,000 clones, over 75% occurring once. The sample was peripheral blood. These receptors originate from a man between 45 and 60 years old with COVID-19, enrolled during active disease.

The chain combines TRBV18 with TRBJ2-3; TRBD1 agrees at 10 bases. CDR3 size: 16 residues. Germline CDR1 is KGHSH and CDR2 is LQKENI. Losses at the gene ends were 3 bases for V and 1 base for J; bases not matched to a gene: 4. This CDR3 is CASSPTGGEGTDTQYF. The CDR3 nucleotides read TGTGCCAGCTCACCGACAGGGGGCGAGGGCACAGATACGCAGTATTTT.

The chain has TRBV11-2 and TRBJ1-6; weak D call: TRBD1 (6 bases). CDR1 and CDR2 from the germline V gene are SGHAT and FQNNGV. V was pared by 5 bases and J by 6 bases, with 14 bases between. This CDR3 is built from 15 residues. The CDR3 nucleotides are TGTGCCAGCAGCCCGATGGGGACACCTAATTCACCCCTCCACTTT. Translated: CASSPMGTPNSPLHF.

The chain couples TRBV3-1 (or the pseudogene TRBV3-2) to TRBJ2-1; 13 positions match TRBD2. Germline V gene data show CDR1 as LGHDT and CDR2 as YNNKEL (reference sequence). The CDR3 contains 14 residues. The junction had 5 bases not matched to a gene; V was cut back by 4 bases and J by 11 bases. CDR3 sequence reads: CASSRLAGGPKQFF. CDR3 nucleotide sequence: TGTGCCAGCAGCCGACTAGCGGGGGGCCCCAAGCAGTTCTTC.